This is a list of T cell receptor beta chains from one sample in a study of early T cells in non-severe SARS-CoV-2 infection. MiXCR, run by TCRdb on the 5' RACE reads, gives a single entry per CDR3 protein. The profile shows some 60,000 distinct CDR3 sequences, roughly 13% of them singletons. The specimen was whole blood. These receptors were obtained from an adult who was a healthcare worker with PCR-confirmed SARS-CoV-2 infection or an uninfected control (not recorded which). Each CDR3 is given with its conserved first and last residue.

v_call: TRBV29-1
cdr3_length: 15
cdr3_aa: CSVEERARGTYGYTF

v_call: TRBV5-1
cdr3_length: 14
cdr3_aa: CASSLGLENTEAFF

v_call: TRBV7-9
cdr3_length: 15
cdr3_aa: CASSLPGGQLYEQYF

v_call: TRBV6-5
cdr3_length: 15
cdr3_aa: CASRTTGSRSGELFF

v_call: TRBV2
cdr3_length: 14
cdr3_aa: CASRDAVFYGEQYF

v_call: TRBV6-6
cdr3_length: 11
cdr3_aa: CASSPLETQYF

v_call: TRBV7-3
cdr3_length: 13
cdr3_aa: CASSQGVGREQYF

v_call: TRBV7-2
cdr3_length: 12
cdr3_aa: CAAIQQNYGYTF

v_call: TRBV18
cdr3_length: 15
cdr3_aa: CASSPNSLVTYEQYF

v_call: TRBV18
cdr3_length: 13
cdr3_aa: CASSQHDTGELFF

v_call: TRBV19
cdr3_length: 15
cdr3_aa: CASSTIGQGGQPQHF

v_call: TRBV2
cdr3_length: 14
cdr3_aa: CASSETGGPGEQYF

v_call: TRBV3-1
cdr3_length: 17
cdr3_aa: CASSPPGQPTSTDTQYF

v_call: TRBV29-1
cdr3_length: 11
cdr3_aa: CSVGTAAEAFF

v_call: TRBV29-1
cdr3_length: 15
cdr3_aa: CSVEPGLASYNEQFF

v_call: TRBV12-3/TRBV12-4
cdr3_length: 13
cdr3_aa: CASSFGGAYEQYF

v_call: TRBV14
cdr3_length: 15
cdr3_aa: CASSQGQARNTEAFF

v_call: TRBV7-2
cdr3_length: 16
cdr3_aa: CASSQFLGGVILEQYF

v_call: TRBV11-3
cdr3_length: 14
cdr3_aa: CASSLARGQETQYF

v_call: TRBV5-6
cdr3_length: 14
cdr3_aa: CASSWTGVGEKLFF

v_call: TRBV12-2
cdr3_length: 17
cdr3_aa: CASRLPPGTSEIRELFF

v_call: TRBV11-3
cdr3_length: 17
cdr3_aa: CASSPIGGTVSPGELFF

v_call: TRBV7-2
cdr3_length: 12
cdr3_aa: CASTSKSGKLFF

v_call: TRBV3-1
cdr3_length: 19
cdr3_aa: CASSQFPGQKISGANVLTF

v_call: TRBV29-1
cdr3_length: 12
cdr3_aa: CSVGGQSYEQYF

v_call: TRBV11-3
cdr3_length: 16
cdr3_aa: CASSLGSSGAGNEQFF

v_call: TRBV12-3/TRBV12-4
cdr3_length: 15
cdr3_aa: CASNTLRGDYNEQFF

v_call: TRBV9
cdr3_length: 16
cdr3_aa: CASSPPNGRAINEQFF

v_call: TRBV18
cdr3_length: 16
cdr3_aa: CASSPLGGTGTYEQYF

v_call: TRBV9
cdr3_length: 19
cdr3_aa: CASSVDGVPSGRGTGELFF

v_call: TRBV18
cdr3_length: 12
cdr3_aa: CASSPRVGTQYF

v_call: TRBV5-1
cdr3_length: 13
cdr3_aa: CASSLGGIETQYF

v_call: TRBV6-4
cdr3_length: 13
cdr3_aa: CASSAGQATEAFF

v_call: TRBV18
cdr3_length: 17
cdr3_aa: CASSPPSRGGRAGEAFF

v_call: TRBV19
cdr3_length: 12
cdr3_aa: CASSLPTGGYTF

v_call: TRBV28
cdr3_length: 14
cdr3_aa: CASSPSATGNIQYF

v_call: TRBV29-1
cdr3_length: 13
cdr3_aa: CSAPRDRANEQFF

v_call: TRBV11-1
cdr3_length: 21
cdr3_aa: CASSRPRRGSQGGSGNTEAFF

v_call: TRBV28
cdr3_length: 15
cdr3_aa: CASSGSGTAVSIQYF

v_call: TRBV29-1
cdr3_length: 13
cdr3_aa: CSVQALNTGELFF

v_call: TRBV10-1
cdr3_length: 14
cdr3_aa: CASSFRRAPYEQYF

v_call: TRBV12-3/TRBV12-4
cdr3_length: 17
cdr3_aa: CASSFFRPQSSNTEAFF

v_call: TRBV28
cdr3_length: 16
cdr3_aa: CASSMVTSGPYNEQFF

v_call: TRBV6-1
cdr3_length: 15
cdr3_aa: CASRDLGQGYNEQFF

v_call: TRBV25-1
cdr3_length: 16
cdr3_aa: CASSGPPPDRANVLTF

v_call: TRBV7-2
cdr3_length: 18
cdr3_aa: CASSSVGSQPPDTDTQYF

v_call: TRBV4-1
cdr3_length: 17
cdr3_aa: CASSPPFNRQGGGELFF

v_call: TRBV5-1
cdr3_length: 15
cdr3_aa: CASSLLAGELETQYF

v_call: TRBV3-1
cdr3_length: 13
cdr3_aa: CASSRRVLNTQYF

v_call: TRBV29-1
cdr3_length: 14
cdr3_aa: CSVRLAGGFEIEFF

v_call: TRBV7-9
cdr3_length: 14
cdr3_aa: CASSLTTGGDGYTF

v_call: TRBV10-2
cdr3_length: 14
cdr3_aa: CASSVNRENSPLHF

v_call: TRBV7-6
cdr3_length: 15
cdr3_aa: CASSYDSNPYNEQFF

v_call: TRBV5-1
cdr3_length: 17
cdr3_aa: CASSLGLGLAGGDTQYF

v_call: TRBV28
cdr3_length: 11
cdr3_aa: CASGGYEKLFF

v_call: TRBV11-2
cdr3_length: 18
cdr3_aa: CASSFGGTGRLGGNTIYF

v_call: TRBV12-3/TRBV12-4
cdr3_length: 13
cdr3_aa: CASSSVVTNEQFF

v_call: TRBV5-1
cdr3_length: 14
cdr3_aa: CASSNRMGAGELFF

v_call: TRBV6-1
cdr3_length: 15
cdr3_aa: CASSVTGSGTDTQYF

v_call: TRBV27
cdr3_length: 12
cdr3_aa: CASSLDGAEAFF